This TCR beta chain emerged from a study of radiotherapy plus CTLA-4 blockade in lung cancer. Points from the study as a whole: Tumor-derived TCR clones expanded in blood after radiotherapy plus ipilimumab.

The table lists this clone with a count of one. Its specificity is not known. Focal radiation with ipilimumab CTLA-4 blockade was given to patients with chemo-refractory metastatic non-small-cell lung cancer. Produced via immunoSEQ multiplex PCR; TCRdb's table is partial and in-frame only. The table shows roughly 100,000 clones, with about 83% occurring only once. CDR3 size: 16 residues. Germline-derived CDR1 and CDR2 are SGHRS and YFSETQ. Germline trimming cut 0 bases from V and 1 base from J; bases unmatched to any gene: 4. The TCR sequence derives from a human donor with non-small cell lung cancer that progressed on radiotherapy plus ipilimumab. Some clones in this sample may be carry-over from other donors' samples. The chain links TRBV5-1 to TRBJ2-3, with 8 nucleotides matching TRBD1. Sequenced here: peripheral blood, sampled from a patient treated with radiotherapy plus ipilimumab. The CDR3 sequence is CASSLVVTGGTDTQYF. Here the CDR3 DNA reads TGCGCCAGCAGCTTGGTTGTGACAGGGGGCACAGATACGCAGTATTTT.